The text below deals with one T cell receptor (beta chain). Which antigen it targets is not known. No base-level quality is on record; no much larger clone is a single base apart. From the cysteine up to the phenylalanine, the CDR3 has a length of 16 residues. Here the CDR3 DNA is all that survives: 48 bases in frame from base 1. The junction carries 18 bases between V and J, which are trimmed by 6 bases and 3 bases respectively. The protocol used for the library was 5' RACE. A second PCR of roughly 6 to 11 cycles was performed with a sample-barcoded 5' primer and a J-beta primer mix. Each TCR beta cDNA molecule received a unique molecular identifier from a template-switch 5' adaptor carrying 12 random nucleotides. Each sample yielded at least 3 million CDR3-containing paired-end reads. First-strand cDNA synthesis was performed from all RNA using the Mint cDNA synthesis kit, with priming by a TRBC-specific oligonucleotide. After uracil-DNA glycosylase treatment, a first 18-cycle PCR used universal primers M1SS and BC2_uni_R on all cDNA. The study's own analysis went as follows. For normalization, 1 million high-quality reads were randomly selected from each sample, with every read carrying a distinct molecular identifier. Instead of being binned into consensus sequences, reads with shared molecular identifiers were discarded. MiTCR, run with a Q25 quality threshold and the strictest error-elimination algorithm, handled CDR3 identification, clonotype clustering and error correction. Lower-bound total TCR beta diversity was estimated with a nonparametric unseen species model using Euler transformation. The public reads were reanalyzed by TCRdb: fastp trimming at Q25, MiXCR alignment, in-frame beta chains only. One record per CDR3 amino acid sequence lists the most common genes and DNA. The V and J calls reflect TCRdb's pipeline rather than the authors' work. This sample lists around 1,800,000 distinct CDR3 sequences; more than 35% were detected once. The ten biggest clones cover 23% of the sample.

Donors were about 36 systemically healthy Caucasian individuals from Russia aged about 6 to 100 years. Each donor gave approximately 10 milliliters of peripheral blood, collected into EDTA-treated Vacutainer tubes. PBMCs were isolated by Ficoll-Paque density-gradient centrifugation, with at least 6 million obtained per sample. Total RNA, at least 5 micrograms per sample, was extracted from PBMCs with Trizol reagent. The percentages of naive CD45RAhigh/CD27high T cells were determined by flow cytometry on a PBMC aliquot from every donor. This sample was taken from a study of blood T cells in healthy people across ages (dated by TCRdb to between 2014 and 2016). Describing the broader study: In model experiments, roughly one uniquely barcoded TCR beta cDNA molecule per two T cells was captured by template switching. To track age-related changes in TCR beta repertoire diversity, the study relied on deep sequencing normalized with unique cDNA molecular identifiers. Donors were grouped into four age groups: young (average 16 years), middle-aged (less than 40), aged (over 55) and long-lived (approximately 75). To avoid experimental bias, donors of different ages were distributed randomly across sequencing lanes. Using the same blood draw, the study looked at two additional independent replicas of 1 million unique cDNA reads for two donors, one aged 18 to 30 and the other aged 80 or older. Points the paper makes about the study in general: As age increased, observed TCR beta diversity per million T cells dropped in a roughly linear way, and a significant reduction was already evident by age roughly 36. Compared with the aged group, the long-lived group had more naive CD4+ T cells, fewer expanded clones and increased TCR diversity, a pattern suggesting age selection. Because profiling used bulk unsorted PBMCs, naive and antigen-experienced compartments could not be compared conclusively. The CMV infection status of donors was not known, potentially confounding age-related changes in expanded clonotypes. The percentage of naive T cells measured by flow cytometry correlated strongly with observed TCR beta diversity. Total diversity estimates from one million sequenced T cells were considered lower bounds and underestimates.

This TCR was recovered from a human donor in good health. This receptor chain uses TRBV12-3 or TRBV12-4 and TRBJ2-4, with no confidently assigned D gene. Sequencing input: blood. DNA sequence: TGTGCCAGCAGCCCCTCTCTGGATGAGAGCAAAAACATTCAGTACTTC. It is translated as CASSPSLDESKNIQYF.